The 12 T cell receptor beta chains listed next were all sequenced from one sample in a study of blood T cells in healthy people across ages. A second PCR of about 6 to 11 cycles used a sample-barcoded 5' primer and a J-beta primer mix. MiXCR was run by TCRdb on the 5' RACE reads, yielding one entry per CDR3 protein. In the table there are over 1,200,000 distinct CDR3 sequences, approximately 63% of which are singletons. Sequencing was carried out using blood. Every receptor here comes from a man younger than 35 in good health.

About this clonotype: The junction departs from germline at one end; a sequencing error may be responsible. This chain links TRBV6-5 with TRBJ1-2; D remains unclear. The germline V gene encodes CDR1 MNHEY and CDR2 SVGAGI. CDR3 length: 13 residues. CDR3: CASSVTTNNGYTF. The DNA for the CDR3 is TGTGCCAGCAGTGTGACAACTAACAATGGCTACACCTTC.

The chain uses TRBV5-1 and TRBJ2-4; D may be TRBD2 (6 bases). The DNA matches TRBJ2-7 better at its end, which makes the J call doubtful. The CDR3 is 14 residues long. The germline V gene encodes CDR1 SGHRS and CDR2 YFSETQ. The CDR3 DNA sequence: TGCGCCAGCACCATTAGCGGCCGAGATTACGAGCAGTACTTC. Its translation: CASTISGRDYEQYF.

This rearrangement joins TRBV11-2 to TRBJ2-1; D unclear. The CDR3 has 14 amino acids. With 4 bases removed from V and 6 bases from J, the gap between germline ends came to 13 bases. The germline CDR1 and CDR2 sequences are SGHAT and FQNNGV. CDR3 sequence: CASSYGPSANEQFF. CDR3 DNA: TGTGCCAGCAGCTACGGGCCGTCGGCCAATGAGCAGTTCTTC.

The chain couples TRBV27 to TRBJ1-5; 9 nucleotides align to TRBD1. This CDR3 contains 14 residues. V shed 6 bases and J 6 bases; nucleotides not matched to a gene: 6. Germline V CDR1 and CDR2: MNHEY, SMNVEV (reference sequence). The CDR3: CASSTGGRSQPQHF. Here the CDR3 DNA reads TGTGCCAGCAGCACAGGGGGCCGTAGTCAGCCCCAGCATTTT.

The J gene is TRBJ1-1, the V gene TRBV7-9; D not certain. Germline lookup yields CDR1 SEHNR and CDR2 FQNEAQ (reference sequence). The CDR3 consists of 12 residues. Trimming removed 4 bases from V and 6 bases from J, with 9 bases in between. The CDR3 sequence is CASSSNGAEAFF. The CDR3 nucleotides are TGTGCCAGCAGCTCAAATGGGGCTGAAGCTTTCTTT.

In its sample, this clonotype was seen a few times. The chain joins TRBV15 to TRBJ1-5; TRBD1 aligns across 7 bases. V trimming: 4 bases; J trimming: 5 bases; junction bases outside the gene matches: 5. Germline CDR1 is LNHNV and CDR2 is YYDKDF (reference sequence). The CDR3 sequence is 14 residues long. In nucleotides, the CDR3 is TGTGCCACCAGCACCACCGGGACAGATCAGCCCCAGCATTTT. It codes for CATSTTGTDQPQHF. Combining the CDR3 with reference TRBV15 and TRBJ1-5 gives the whole variable domain DAMVIQNPRYQVTQFGKPVTLSCSQTLNHNVMYWYQQKSSQAPKLLFHYYDKDFNNEADTPDNFQSRRPNTSFCFLDIRSPGLGDTAMYLCATSTTGTDQPQHFGDGTRLSIL.

This clonotype was seen a handful of times. This chain uses TRBV29-1 with TRBJ2-3; 13 bases agree with TRBD2. Per germline, CDR1 SQVTM and CDR2 ANQGSEA. The CDR3 sequence is 17 residues long. J lost 3 bases, V lost 2 bases, and 8 bases had no gene match. This CDR3 reads CSVEMGLAGTWTDTQYF. In nucleotides, the CDR3 is TGCAGCGTTGAAATGGGACTAGCGGGAACCTGGACAGATACGCAGTATTTT.

The rearrangement uses TRBV27 and TRBJ2-2; maybe TRBD1 (5 bases). Germline CDR1 is MNHEY and CDR2 is SMNVEV (reference sequence). The CDR3 loop spans 14 amino acids. Between the trimmed V and J ends, which lost 1 base and 5 bases, there was a span of 8 bases. CDR3 protein: CASSLYRGTGELFF. CDR3 sequence (DNA): TGTGCCAGCAGTTTATATAGGGGAACCGGGGAGCTGTTTTTT.

The rearrangement links TRBV6-5 to TRBJ2-1, with no clear D. The CDR3 is 18 residues long. V lost 4 bases and J lost 5, with 24 bases in between. Germline V gene lookup returns CDR1 MNHEY and CDR2 SVGAGI. CDR3 protein: CASSSTARPILRNNEQFF. CDR3 bases: TGTGCCAGCAGTTCCACCGCCCGGCCGATCCTCCGAAACAATGAGCAGTTCTTC.

The CDR3 DNA sequence: TGTGCCAGCAGCCAAGCTTCCTCGAGAGAGCAGTACTTC. Encoded protein: CASSQASSREQYF. The chain combines TRBV3-1 with TRBJ2-4; D not certain. V shed 1 base and J shed 13 bases, with 14 bases lying between them. Germline CDR1 and CDR2: LGHDT and YNNKEL (reference sequence). The CDR3 runs 13 residues.

V is TRBV7-9 and J is TRBJ1-2, with D possibly TRBD1 on 5 matching bases. The V gene's germline CDR1 is SEHNR and CDR2 FQNEAQ (reference sequence). The CDR3 is made up of 16 amino acids. V lost 4 bases, J lost 6 bases, and 21 bases lay in between. CDR3 protein: CASSSAFGDRSDGYTF. The CDR3 DNA follows: TGTGCCAGCAGCTCAGCCTTCGGGGACCGCTCGGATGGCTACACCTTC.

This chain joins TRBV4-1 and TRBJ2-1, with a tentative D call TRBD1 (6 bases). Germline-derived CDR1 and CDR2 are MGHRA and YSYEKL. V gave up 6 bases and J gave up 4 bases, with 10 bases separating them. The CDR3 loop spans 13 amino acids. The CDR3 DNA reads TGCGCCAGCAGACGGACAGAATACAATGAGCAGTTCTTC. This gives the protein CASRRTEYNEQFF.